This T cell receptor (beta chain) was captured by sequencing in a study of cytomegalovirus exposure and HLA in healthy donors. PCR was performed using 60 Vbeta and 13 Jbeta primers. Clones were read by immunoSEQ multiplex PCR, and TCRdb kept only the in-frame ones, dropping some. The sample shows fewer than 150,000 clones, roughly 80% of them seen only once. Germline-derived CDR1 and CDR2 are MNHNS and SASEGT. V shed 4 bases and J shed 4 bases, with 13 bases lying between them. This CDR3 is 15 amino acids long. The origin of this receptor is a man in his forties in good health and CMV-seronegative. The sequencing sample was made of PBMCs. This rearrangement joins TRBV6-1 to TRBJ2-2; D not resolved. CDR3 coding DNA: TGTGCCAGCAGTGCGCTTCCTGACTTCACCGGGGAGCTGTTTTTT. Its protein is CASSALPDFTGELFF.